These T cell receptor beta chains were read from a single sample in a study of blood T cells in healthy people across ages. TCRdb fed the 5' RACE reads into MiXCR, producing one record per CDR3 protein. The sample lists about 750,000 distinct CDR3 sequences, about 55% occurring once. Sequenced: blood. These receptors all stem from a man at least 80 years old in good health. The CDR3 runs from the conserved cysteine through the conserved F or W. A D gene is named only where the DNA matches it firmly. The listing skips clone size in some rows; elsewhere it reads once, few, many or a size class.

CDR3 length: 13; D gene: .; clone size: few; J gene: TRBJ2-3; V gene: TRBV20-1; CDR3 protein: CSAREAGRDTQYF; CDR3 DNA: TGCAGTGCTAGAGAGGCTGGGAGAGATACGCAGTATTTT
CDR3 length: 14; D gene: TRBD1; clone size: .; J gene: TRBJ2-5; V gene: TRBV3-1; CDR3 protein: CASSLGQVEETQYF; CDR3 DNA: TGTGCCAGCAGCCTGGGACAGGTAGAAGAGACCCAGTACTTC
CDR3 length: 13; D gene: .; clone size: few; J gene: TRBJ2-4; V gene: TRBV7-6; CDR3 protein: CASSLGSVGIQYF; CDR3 DNA: TGTGCCAGCAGCTTAGGGTCTGTGGGCATTCAGTACTTC
CDR3 length: 16; D gene: TRBD2; clone size: .; J gene: TRBJ2-1; V gene: TRBV20-1; CDR3 protein: CSADRLAGGFYNEQFF; CDR3 DNA: TGCAGTGCCGACCGACTAGCGGGAGGTTTCTACAATGAGCAGTTCTTC
CDR3 length: 16; D gene: TRBD1; clone size: few; J gene: TRBJ1-2; V gene: TRBV5-1; CDR3 protein: CASSFTTDRGSYGYTF; CDR3 DNA: TGCGCCAGCAGCTTCACGACAGACAGGGGAAGCTATGGCTACACCTTC
CDR3 length: 15; D gene: TRBD2; clone size: .; J gene: TRBJ2-7; V gene: TRBV28; CDR3 protein: CASGLAGFRSYEQYF; CDR3 DNA: TGTGCCAGCGGACTAGCGGGATTTAGGTCCTACGAGCAGTACTTC
CDR3 length: 16; D gene: TRBD2; clone size: .; J gene: TRBJ2-7; V gene: TRBV24-1; CDR3 protein: CATSDPAGGKHNEQYF; CDR3 DNA: TGTGCCACCAGTGACCCAGCGGGAGGGAAGCACAATGAGCAGTACTTC
CDR3 length: 12; D gene: .; clone size: few; J gene: TRBJ2-1; V gene: TRBV2; CDR3 protein: CASSLTRNEQFF; CDR3 DNA: TGTGCCAGCAGTCTAACTAGGAATGAGCAGTTCTTC
CDR3 length: 14; D gene: .; clone size: .; J gene: TRBJ2-2; V gene: TRBV5-5; CDR3 protein: CASSFDTNTGELFF; CDR3 DNA: TGTGCCAGCAGCTTCGACACCAACACCGGGGAGCTGTTTTTT
CDR3 length: 15; D gene: .; clone size: few; J gene: TRBJ2-3; V gene: TRBV5-1; CDR3 protein: CASSLAPGEDRYAYF; CDR3 DNA: TGCGCCAGCAGCTTGGCCCCAGGGGAGGACAGATACGCGTATTTT
CDR3 length: 11; D gene: .; clone size: .; J gene: TRBJ2-7; V gene: TRBV6-2/TRBV6-3; CDR3 protein: CASSMVHEQYF; CDR3 DNA: TGTGCCAGCAGTATGGTCCACGAGCAGTACTTC
CDR3 length: 15; D gene: .; clone size: .; J gene: TRBJ2-1; V gene: TRBV6-5; CDR3 protein: CASTRGDNSYNEQFF; CDR3 DNA: TGTGCCAGCACCCGAGGGGACAACTCCTACAATGAGCAGTTCTTC
CDR3 length: 12; D gene: .; clone size: few; J gene: TRBJ2-5; V gene: TRBV20-1; CDR3 protein: CSARRSGETQYF; CDR3 DNA: TGCAGTGCTAGGCGCAGTGGGGAGACCCAGTACTTC
CDR3 length: 15; D gene: TRBD2; clone size: .; J gene: TRBJ2-3; V gene: TRBV10-1; CDR3 protein: CASSEPTSGSRYAYF; CDR3 DNA: TGCGCCAGCAGTGAGCCGACTAGCGGGAGTCGATACGCGTATTTT
CDR3 length: 12; D gene: TRBD2; clone size: once; J gene: TRBJ2-3; V gene: TRBV4-2; CDR3 protein: CASENGLGGQYF; CDR3 DNA: TGTGCCAGCGAAAACGGACTAGGAGGGCAGTATTTT
CDR3 length: 13; D gene: TRBD1; clone size: .; J gene: TRBJ1-1; V gene: TRBV29-1; CDR3 protein: CSCNRGTATEAFF; CDR3 DNA: TGCAGTTGTAATCGCGGGACAGCCACTGAAGCTTTCTTT
CDR3 length: 14; D gene: TRBD2; clone size: few; J gene: TRBJ2-7; V gene: TRBV6-1; CDR3 protein: CASKVAGAYNEQYF; CDR3 DNA: TGTGCCAGCAAGGTAGCGGGAGCTTACAATGAGCAGTACTTC
CDR3 length: 14; D gene: TRBD2; clone size: .; J gene: TRBJ2-7; V gene: TRBV6-5; CDR3 protein: CASRLAAGGNEQYF; CDR3 DNA: TGTGCCAGCAGGCTGGCAGCGGGAGGAAACGAGCAGTACTTC
CDR3 length: 16; D gene: TRBD2; clone size: .; J gene: TRBJ2-1; V gene: TRBV5-1; CDR3 protein: CASSSGGLAALNEQFF; CDR3 DNA: TGCGCCAGCAGCTCTGGAGGGCTAGCGGCCCTCAATGAGCAGTTCTTC
CDR3 length: 15; D gene: .; clone size: .; J gene: TRBJ2-5; V gene: TRBV2; CDR3 protein: CASSDLAVRQETQYF; CDR3 DNA: TGTGCCAGCAGTGATTTAGCGGTGCGACAAGAGACCCAGTACTTC
CDR3 length: 15; D gene: TRBD2; clone size: .; J gene: TRBJ2-5; V gene: TRBV9; CDR3 protein: CASSPRGSIQETRYF; CDR3 DNA: TGTGCCAGCAGCCCCCGCGGGAGCATACAGGAGACCCGGTACTTC
CDR3 length: 14; D gene: .; clone size: few; J gene: TRBJ1-2; V gene: TRBV12-3/TRBV12-4; CDR3 protein: CASRPSGAIYGYTF; CDR3 DNA: TGTGCCAGCAGACCCTCGGGGGCAATCTATGGCTACACCTTC
CDR3 length: 13; D gene: TRBD1; clone size: .; J gene: TRBJ1-2; V gene: TRBV7-9; CDR3 protein: CASSLETGSGYTF; CDR3 DNA: TGTGCCAGCAGCTTAGAGACAGGGTCTGGCTACACCTTC
CDR3 length: 13; D gene: TRBD1; clone size: many; J gene: TRBJ2-3; V gene: TRBV29-1; CDR3 protein: CSVETGQGDTQYF; CDR3 DNA: TGCAGCGTTGAAACGGGACAGGGAGATACGCAGTATTTT
CDR3 length: 14; D gene: .; clone size: few; J gene: TRBJ2-2; V gene: TRBV7-3; CDR3 protein: CASSPEQNTGELFF; CDR3 DNA: TGTGCCAGCAGCCCCGAACAGAACACCGGGGAGCTGTTTTTT
CDR3 length: 12; D gene: .; clone size: .; J gene: TRBJ1-2; V gene: TRBV28; CDR3 protein: CASSSPKGGYTF; CDR3 DNA: TGTGCCAGCAGTTCCCCGAAGGGCGGCTACACCTTC
CDR3 length: 13; D gene: .; clone size: .; J gene: TRBJ1-2; V gene: TRBV12-5; CDR3 protein: CASGLETGYGYTF; CDR3 DNA: TGTGCTAGTGGTTTGGAGACAGGTTATGGCTACACCTTC
CDR3 length: 15; D gene: TRBD2; clone size: .; J gene: TRBJ2-7; V gene: TRBV7-8; CDR3 protein: CAAAMREGAYNEQYF; CDR3 DNA: TGTGCCGCAGCGATGCGGGAGGGTGCCTACAATGAGCAGTACTTC
CDR3 length: 18; D gene: TRBD2; clone size: .; J gene: TRBJ2-1; V gene: TRBV12-3/TRBV12-4; CDR3 protein: CASSPLGFERDSYNEQFF; CDR3 DNA: TGTGCCAGCAGTCCGCTGGGTTTCGAGCGGGATAGTTACAATGAGCAGTTCTTC
CDR3 length: 14; D gene: .; clone size: .; J gene: TRBJ1-6; V gene: TRBV12-3/TRBV12-4; CDR3 protein: CASSPGARNSPLHF; CDR3 DNA: TGTGCCAGCAGTCCCGGGGCACGCAATTCACCCCTCCACTTT
CDR3 length: 15; D gene: .; clone size: once; J gene: TRBJ1-6; V gene: TRBV5-1; CDR3 protein: CASSLAQTNNSPLHF; CDR3 DNA: TGCGCCAGCAGCTTGGCACAGACGAATAATTCACCCCTCCACTTT
CDR3 length: 16; D gene: .; clone size: .; J gene: TRBJ2-1; V gene: TRBV12-3/TRBV12-4; CDR3 protein: CASSPEGGRSYNEQFF; CDR3 DNA: TGTGCCAGCAGCCCGGAGGGGGGGCGATCCTACAATGAGCAGTTCTTC